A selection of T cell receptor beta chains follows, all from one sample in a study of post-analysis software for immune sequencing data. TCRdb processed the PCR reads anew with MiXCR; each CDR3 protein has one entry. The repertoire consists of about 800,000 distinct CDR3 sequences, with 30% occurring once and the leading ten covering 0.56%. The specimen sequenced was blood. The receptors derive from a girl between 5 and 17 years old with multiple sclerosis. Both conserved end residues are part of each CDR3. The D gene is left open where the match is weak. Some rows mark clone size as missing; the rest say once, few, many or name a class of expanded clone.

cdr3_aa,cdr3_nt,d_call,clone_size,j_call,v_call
CASSSGTADKNTEAFF,TGCGCCAGCAGTTCTGGGACAGCAGATAAGAACACTGAAGCTTTCTTT,TRBD1,few,TRBJ1-1,TRBV5-1
CASSPPTADTQYF,TGTGCCAGCTCACCACCGACGGCAGATACGCAGTATTTT,.,.,TRBJ2-3,TRBV18
CASSTLRGSYNEQFF,TGTGCCAGCAGTACCCTACGGGGATCCTACAATGAGCAGTTCTTC,.,few,TRBJ2-1,TRBV28
CASTGTGRNEKLFF,TGTGCCAGTACTGGTACAGGGAGAAATGAAAAACTGTTTTTT,.,.,TRBJ1-4,TRBV19
CASSLWGATQYF,TGTGCCAGCAGTTTATGGGGTGCCACGCAGTATTTT,.,.,TRBJ2-3,TRBV28
CASKRGPANPADTQYF,TGTGCCAGCAAGAGGGGCCCAGCGAACCCAGCAGATACGCAGTATTTT,.,.,TRBJ2-3,TRBV6-1
CSVTVGAPGTIQYF,TGCAGCGTCACGGTTGGGGCCCCGGGAACCATTCAGTACTTC,.,few,TRBJ2-4,TRBV29-1
CSALRASGRTDTQYF,TGCAGTGCCCTCCGGGCTAGCGGGAGAACAGATACGCAGTATTTT,TRBD2,few,TRBJ2-3,TRBV20-1
CASSLRTEITDTQYF,TGCGCCAGCAGCCTACGGACAGAGATCACAGATACGCAGTATTTT,.,.,TRBJ2-3,TRBV4-1
CLVAGGRGQFF,TGTCTCGTAGCGGGAGGGCGTGGGCAGTTCTTC,TRBD2,.,TRBJ2-1,TRBV6-5
CASSRTSGISTYEQYF,TGTGCCAGCAGCCGGACTAGCGGGATCTCGACCTACGAGCAGTACTTC,TRBD2,.,TRBJ2-7,TRBV9
CASSYSSRPIPYEQYF,TGTGCCAGCAGTTACTCGAGCCGCCCCATCCCCTACGAGCAGTACTTC,.,.,TRBJ2-7,TRBV6-5
CASSSGQPTDTQYF,TGCGCCAGCAGTTCGGGACAACCCACAGATACGCAGTATTTT,.,.,TRBJ2-3,TRBV5-1
CSARDYKVYEQYF,TGCAGTGCTCGGGACTACAAGGTCTACGAGCAGTACTTC,TRBD2,few,TRBJ2-7,TRBV20-1
CASRPRSSDEQYF,TGCGCCAGCAGACCCCGAAGTTCTGACGAGCAGTACTTC,.,.,TRBJ2-7,TRBV5-1
CASSMVGVGANVLTF,TGTGCCAGTAGTATGGTGGGAGTTGGGGCCAACGTCCTGACTTTC,.,.,TRBJ2-6,TRBV19
CASSEDTPSWEQFF,TGCGCCAGCAGCGAGGACACCCCCAGTTGGGAGCAGTTCTTC,.,.,TRBJ2-1,TRBV5-1
CASSVGVKNRQETQFF,TGTGCCAGCAGCGTAGGAGTCAAGAACAGACAAGAGACCCAGTTCTTC,.,once,TRBJ2-1,TRBV9
CASSLGQAGPYEQYF,TGCGCCAGCAGCTTGGGTCAAGCGGGGCCCTACGAGCAGTACTTC,TRBD2,few,TRBJ2-7,TRBV5-1
CASSESPRLETQYF,TGTGCCAGCAGTGAATCCCCCAGGCTGGAGACCCAGTACTTC,.,.,TRBJ2-5,TRBV6-1
CASRGGNEQFF,TGTGCCAGCCGGGGGGGCAATGAGCAGTTCTTC,TRBD2,many,TRBJ2-1,TRBV6-1
CASSRVGDRGHYEQYF,TGTGCCAGCAGCCGGGTAGGAGACAGGGGCCACTACGAGCAGTACTTC,TRBD1,few,TRBJ2-7,TRBV4-2
CSARGTSGFTDTRYF,TGCAGTGCCCGAGGGACTAGCGGCTTCACAGATACGCGGTATTTT,TRBD2,.,TRBJ2-3,TRBV20-1
CASRVGVEYF,TGTGCCAGCAGGGTGGGAGTAGAGTACTTC,.,.,TRBJ2-5,TRBV2
CSATGLAGSDNEQFF,TGCAGTGCTACGGGACTAGCGGGAAGTGACAATGAGCAGTTCTTC,TRBD2,many,TRBJ2-1,TRBV20-1
CSAQPGHWPEQYF,TGCAGCGCCCAACCGGGACACTGGCCGGAGCAGTACTTC,.,.,TRBJ2-7,TRBV29-1
CAGTGGGSPLHF,TGTGCCGGAACCGGGGGCGGCTCACCCCTCCACTTT,.,few,TRBJ1-6,TRBV7-9
CSVSFRENNQPQHF,TGCAGCGTAAGCTTCAGGGAGAACAATCAGCCCCAGCATTTT,.,.,TRBJ1-5,TRBV29-1
CASSQDTRTEAFF,TGTGCCAGCAGCCAAGACACCCGCACTGAAGCTTTCTTT,.,few,TRBJ1-1,TRBV27
CASSTGTPGKLFF,TGTGCCAGCAGCACGGGGACCCCTGGGAAACTGTTTTTT,.,.,TRBJ1-4,TRBV7-8
CASGSPLMGNTEAFF,TGTGCTAGTGGTTCTCCTTTGATGGGTAACACTGAAGCTTTCTTT,.,.,TRBJ1-1,TRBV12-5
CSARIGLLNTGELFF,TGCAGTGCTAGAATCGGACTGCTGAACACCGGGGAGCTGTTTTTT,.,few,TRBJ2-2,TRBV20-1
CSASGVPDNRIQYF,TGCAGTGCTAGCGGGGTCCCCGATAATAGAATTCAGTACTTC,.,.,TRBJ2-4,TRBV20-1
CASSPIRTGFSYEQYF,TGCGCCAGCAGTCCGATTAGGACGGGTTTCTCCTACGAGCAGTACTTC,.,.,TRBJ2-7,TRBV4-3
CASSVGDSEMSGQFF,TGTGCCAGCAGCGTGGGGGACAGCGAAATGTCGGGGCAGTTCTTC,TRBD1,.,TRBJ2-1,TRBV9
CASSQVDRNYGYTF,TGTGCCAGCAGCCAAGTGGACCGCAACTATGGCTACACCTTC,.,.,TRBJ1-2,TRBV14
CASTPTGSLNTGELFF,TGTGCCAGCACCCCAACGGGATCCCTGAACACCGGGGAGCTGTTTTTT,.,few,TRBJ2-2,TRBV6-1
CAISVENTEAFF,TGTGCCATCAGTGTAGAGAACACTGAAGCTTTCTTT,.,.,TRBJ1-1,TRBV10-3
CVSSPSGLNEKLFF,TGTGTCAGCTCACCTTCGGGGCTTAATGAAAAACTGTTTTTT,.,.,TRBJ1-4,TRBV18
CSARESGRGNQPQHF,TGCAGTGCTAGAGAGTCGGGTAGGGGCAATCAGCCCCAGCATTTT,.,.,TRBJ1-5,TRBV20-1
CAISGREFDTQYF,TGTGCCATCAGTGGACGGGAGTTCGATACGCAGTATTTT,.,.,TRBJ2-3,TRBV10-3
CASSLVGTNYEQYF,TGTGCCAGCAGCTTAGTCGGGACCAACTACGAGCAGTACTTC,.,.,TRBJ2-7,TRBV7-2
CSATDRAYEQYF,TGCAGTGCCACAGACAGGGCCTACGAGCAGTACTTC,TRBD1,.,TRBJ2-7,TRBV20-1
CASSSRQGGDTQYF,TGCGCCAGCAGCTCGAGGCAGGGAGGAGATACGCAGTATTTT,.,many,TRBJ2-3,TRBV5-1
CASSSPWVPIYQPQHF,TGTGCCAGCAGCTCCCCCTGGGTTCCGATCTATCAGCCCCAGCATTTT,.,.,TRBJ1-5,TRBV7-2
CASSLDLSRAGYNEQFF,TGCGCCAGCAGCTTGGATCTATCTAGGGCGGGTTACAATGAGCAGTTCTTC,.,.,TRBJ2-1,TRBV5-1
CASSAGGTGVYNEQFF,TGCGCCAGCAGCGCGGGTGGGACAGGGGTCTACAATGAGCAGTTCTTC,TRBD1,few,TRBJ2-1,TRBV5-1
CASSLASGSAYEQYF,TGCGCCAGCAGCTTGGCTTCAGGGTCCGCTTACGAGCAGTACTTC,.,.,TRBJ2-7,TRBV5-1
CGASGTEAFF,TGCGGTGCTAGTGGGACTGAAGCTTTCTTT,.,.,TRBJ1-1,TRBV20-1
CASSPGPQETQYF,TGTGCCAGCTCACCAGGGCCCCAAGAGACCCAGTACTTC,.,many,TRBJ2-5,TRBV18
CASSSGFLETQYF,TGCGCCAGCAGCTCAGGTTTTCTAGAGACCCAGTACTTC,.,few,TRBJ2-5,TRBV5-1
CSARVNTEAFF,TGCAGTGCTAGGGTGAACACTGAAGCTTTCTTT,.,.,TRBJ1-1,TRBV20-1
CASSQDISTGELFF,TGTGCCAGCAGTCAGGACATATCTACCGGGGAGCTGTTTTTT,.,.,TRBJ2-2,TRBV6-4
CAISDAVFRGTQYF,TGTGCCATCAGTGATGCGGTGTTTCGAGGGACCCAGTACTTC,.,many,TRBJ2-5,TRBV10-3
CASSSSRGAAGELFF,TGTGCCAGCAGTTCTAGCCGTGGGGCGGCCGGGGAGCTGTTTTTT,.,.,TRBJ2-2,TRBV7-8